The 22 T cell receptor beta chains below were found in one sample sequenced in a study of shared clonotypes between healthy human individuals. Sequenced by immunoSEQ multiplex PCR; TCRdb stores in-frame clones only, minus some. Of around 640,000 clones in the sample, around 96% are singletons; the top ten hold more than 0.085%. The naive CD8 population came from CD45RO-negative cells selected for CCR7, without terminally differentiated effector memory CD45RA+ cells. Sequenced material: naive CD8+ T cells sorted from blood. The receptors come from a woman in her twenties or thirties in good health.

The CDR3 DNA sequence: TGTGCCAGCAGCTTACGGGGACTAGCGGACGAGCAGTACTTC. Translated, it gives CASSLRGLADEQYF. This chain uses TRBV11-2 with TRBJ2-5, with TRBD2 identical over 11 bases. The J call may be in error: the DNA end matches TRBJ2-7 better. CDR3 length: 14 residues. Germline assignment: CDR1 SGHAT and CDR2 FQNNGV.

The rearrangement uses TRBV30 and TRBJ1-2; 7 bases agree with TRBD1. In germline, CDR1 is GTSNPN, CDR2 SVGIG (reference sequence). After removal of 3 bases from V and 4 bases from J, the junction contained 2 bases not matched to a gene. The CDR3 totals 12 residues. The CDR3 region has the DNA TGTGCCTGGAGGCAGGGGGGCTATGGCTACACCTTC. This codes for CAWRQGGYGYTF.

The rearrangement uses TRBV5-4 and TRBJ2-1; D uncertain. The CDR3 is 12 amino acids. V lost 0 bases and J 6 bases, leaving 4 bases between the germline ends. In germline, CDR1 is SGHNT, CDR2 YYREEE (reference sequence). The CDR3 nucleotides read TGTGCCAGCAGCTTGGATGGCAATGAGCAGTTCTTC. It is translated as CASSLDGNEQFF.

V gene TRBV19 combines with J gene TRBJ1-4; weak D call: TRBD1 (5 bases). CDR3 length equals 15 residues. The germline V and J ends were trimmed by 3 bases and 7 bases, with 15 bases remaining between them. CDR1 and CDR2 from the germline V gene are LNHDA and SQIVND (reference sequence). CDR3 nucleotides: TGTGCCAGTAGTATGCAGGGTCACGAGGGTGAAAAACTGTTTTTT. Translation gives CASSMQGHEGEKLFF.

This chain joins TRBV12-5 and TRBJ1-5, with D possibly matching TRBD1 (5 bases). Germline-derived CDR1 and CDR2 are LGHNT and FRNRAP. Trimming removed 5 bases from V and 0 bases from J, with 11 bases in between. The CDR3 consists of 15 residues. CDR3 coding DNA: TGTGCTAGTGGTCCCAAGACAGCTAGCAATCAGCCCCAGCATTTT. This sequence encodes CASGPKTASNQPQHF.

V gene TRBV13 combines with J gene TRBJ2-5; D might be TRBD1 or TRBD2, each matching 5 bases. The J call may be faulty, since TRBJ2-7 better matches the DNA end. CDR3 size: 14 residues. Germline V lookup: CDR1 PRHDT, CDR2 FYEKMQ (reference sequence). The CDR3 here is CASSTRDRNYEQYF. The CDR3 region has the DNA TGTGCCAGCAGCACACGGGACCGCAACTACGAGCAGTACTTC.

This clone was detected once. V is TRBV19 and J is TRBJ1-2, with a tentative D call TRBD1 (5 bases). The V gene's germline CDR1 is LNHDA and CDR2 SQIVND (reference sequence). Trimming pared 2 bases from V and 4 bases from J, leaving 23 bases between. The CDR3 loop spans 18 amino acids. For the CDR3, the DNA is TGTGCCAGTAGTATAAAAGTCTGGGGGGAGCACAGGAGCTATGGCTACACCTTC. Its protein product is CASSIKVWGEHRSYGYTF.

J is TRBJ1-4 and V is TRBV4-1, with TRBD1 identical over 11 bases. The CDR3 totals 16 residues. From germline, CDR1 is MGHRA and CDR2 YSYEKL. V shed 8 bases, J shed 7 bases, and the junction held 12 bases outside the gene matches. CDR3 nucleotide sequence: TGCGCCAGCGCATACGGGACAGGGGGGTACGGTGAAAAACTGTTTTTT. Translated, it gives CASAYGTGGYGEKLFF.

This sequence joins TRBV19 and TRBJ2-7, with 7 bases matching TRBD1. Per germline, CDR1 LNHDA and CDR2 SQIVND (reference sequence). CDR3 length equals 14 residues. Trimming cost V 6 bases and J 0 bases; bases outside gene matches: 5. CDR3 nucleotides: TGTGCCAGTAGCCCGGGACAGTTCTCCTACGAGCAGTACTTC. This encodes CASSPGQFSYEQYF.

The chain has TRBV2 and TRBJ2-1; D is ambiguous. Trimming took off 3 bases at V and 3 bases at J, with 12 bases between the two ends. CDR3 length: 15 amino acids. The germline CDR1 and CDR2 sequences are SNHLY and FYNNEI. CDR3 amino acids: CASSELADDYNEQFF. For the CDR3, the DNA is TGTGCCAGCAGTGAGTTGGCGGATGACTACAATGAGCAGTTCTTC.

This sequence joins TRBV27 and TRBJ1-2; D unclear. Germline CDR1 MNHEY, CDR2 SMNVEV (reference sequence). Trimming cost V 8 bases and J 5 bases, with 21 bases left between them. The CDR3 spans 15 residues. CDR3 region: CASGSARGRSYGYTF. DNA for the CDR3: TGTGCCAGCGGCTCCGCGAGAGGGCGATCTTATGGCTACACCTTC.

The V and J genes are TRBV11-2 and TRBJ1-2, with D perhaps matching TRBD1 (6 bases). CDR3 length: 14 amino acids. Germline V gene data show CDR1 as SGHAT and CDR2 as FQNNGV. V lost 10 bases and J lost 4, with 19 bases in between. As DNA, the CDR3 is TGTGCCACCGGACCTGGACAGCCTCTCTATGGCTACACCTTC. Residues: CATGPGQPLYGYTF.

The V and J genes are TRBV23-1 and TRBJ2-7; 10 bases are shared with TRBD2. TRBV23-1 is classed as an ORF, of uncertain function. CDR3 size: 15 residues. The V gene end was trimmed by 2 bases and the J gene end by 6 bases; junction bases not matched to a gene: 7. The CDR3 DNA reads TGCGCCAGCAGTCAACAACAGCGGGAGGGCGGCGAGCAGTACTTC. Translating gives CASSQQQREGGEQYF.

The chain couples TRBV28 to TRBJ2-1; D is possibly TRBD1 (5 bases). Per germline, CDR1 MDHEN and CDR2 SYDVKM. V lost 4 bases to trimming and J lost 7 bases, with 14 bases between them. This CDR3 contains 14 residues. CDR3 bases: TGTGCCAGCAGTTGGACAACAAACGGGAATGAGCAGTTCTTC. Its translation is CASSWTTNGNEQFF.

The chain couples TRBV25-1 to TRBJ2-3, with D perhaps matching TRBD1 or TRBD2 (5 bases each). The CDR3 consists of 14 residues. V was pared by 1 base and J by 5 bases, with 10 bases between. The germline gives CDR1 MGHDK, CDR2 SYGVNS. The CDR3 bases are TGTGCCAGCAGTGAATTGGGGGAGTTAGATACGCAGTATTTT. Its protein is CASSELGELDTQYF. Looking up the rest from reference TRBV25-1 and TRBJ2-3 gives the full variable domain: EADIYQTPRYLVIGTGKKITLECSQTMGHDKMYWYQQDPGMELHLIHYSYGVNSTEKGDLSSESTVSRIRTEHFPLTLESARPSHTSQYLCASSELGELDTQYFGPGTRLTVL.

The chain links TRBV5-6 to TRBJ2-7; a weak D match, TRBD1 (6 bases). The CDR3 runs 17 residues. Germline loops: CDR1 SGHDT, CDR2 YYEEEE. The ends were cut back, 1 base at V and 1 base at J, with 18 bases in the middle. Here the CDR3 reads CASSLKGVGRSSYEQYF. The CDR3 region has the DNA TGTGCCAGCAGCTTGAAGGGGGTCGGCAGGAGTTCCTACGAGCAGTACTTC.

In DNA, the CDR3 is TGTGCCAGCAGCAAAGGAGCTACGGGACACGAAGCTTTCTTT. It translates to CASSKGATGHEAFF. The gene calls are TRBV21-1 and TRBJ1-1; the D call TRBD1 from the table was never checked on the DNA. TRBV21-1 is tagged as a pseudogene. CDR3 length: 14 amino acids.

J is TRBJ1-2 and V is TRBV30; D gene unclear. Germline V CDR1 and CDR2: GTSNPN, SVGIG (reference sequence). V lost 0 bases to trimming and J lost 6 bases, with 14 bases between them. This CDR3 region has 14 residues. The CDR3 nucleotides read TGTGCCTGGAGTGTAATGGCCACACCGAATGGCTACACCTTC. Its protein is CAWSVMATPNGYTF. Drawing the rest from reference TRBV30 and TRBJ1-2, the complete variable domain is SQTIHQWPATLVQPVGSPLSLECTVEGTSNPNLYWYRQAAGRGLQLLFYSVGIGQISSEVPQNLSASRPQDRQFILSSKKLLLSDSGFYLCAWSVMATPNGYTFGSGTRLTVV.

This chain uses TRBV10-3 with TRBJ2-1; TRBD2 might be the D (6 bases). V lost 7 bases to trimming and J lost 5 bases, with 9 bases between them. This CDR3 contains 12 residues. Germline-derived CDR1 and CDR2 are ENHRY and SYGVKD. Written as DNA, the CDR3 is TGTGCCATCAAAACTAGCCACAATGAGCAGTTCTTC. Translated: CAIKTSHNEQFF.

The CDR3 here is CASSPRVGGGSTGELFF. The CDR3 region has the DNA TGTGCCAGCAGCCCCCGGGTTGGAGGGGGCTCGACCGGGGAGCTGTTTTTT. The V gene is TRBV11-2, the J gene TRBJ2-2; TRBD1 is a possible D gene (7 bases). Germline CDR1 SGHAT, CDR2 FQNNGV. V lost 5 bases and J lost 5, with 21 bases in between. The CDR3 spans 17 residues.

V gene TRBV5-4 combines with J gene TRBJ2-7, with 7 bases identical to TRBD2. Germline CDR1 reads SGHNT; CDR2 reads YYREEE (reference sequence). With V trimmed by 6 bases and J by 7 bases, 10 bases remained unmatched. This CDR3 spans 13 amino acids. The CDR3 region has the DNA TGTGCCAGCACCTGGGGCGGGAGCGGGGAGCAGTACTTC. This sequence encodes CASTWGGSGEQYF.

The chain links TRBV11-3 to TRBJ2-1, with unresolved D. The germline V gene encodes CDR1 SGHNT and CDR2 YENEEA. Trimming took 4 bases from V and 6 from J, leaving 10 bases between them. There are 13 residues in the CDR3. CDR3 sequence: CASSSRGLNEQFF. The CDR3 bases are TGTGCCAGCAGCTCTAGAGGTCTCAATGAGCAGTTCTTC.